Following are 32 T cell receptor beta chains from one sample sequenced in a study of metastatic and nonmetastatic thyroid tumors. TCRdb recomputed clones from the PCR reads via MiXCR. The sample has approximately 23,000 clones; about 40% are singletons. Until they underwent thyroid surgery, no patient had received any treatment. Sequenced sample: blood. The origin of the receptors is a male donor with papillary thyroid cancer or a benign thyroid nodule (not recorded which). Some clones in this sample may be carry-over from other donors' samples.

V gene TRBV9 combines with J gene TRBJ1-5; D call uncertain. This CDR3 contains 14 residues. V lost 0 bases, J lost 4 bases, and 8 bases lay in between. Per the germline V gene, CDR1 is SGDLS and CDR2 is YYNGEE. The CDR3 sequence: CASSVGIGNQPQHF. In nucleotides, the CDR3 is TGTGCCAGCAGCGTAGGTATAGGGAATCAGCCCCAGCATTTT.

This sequence joins TRBV24-1 and TRBJ2-3; D unresolved. Trimming pared 8 bases from V and 1 base from J, leaving 12 bases between. The CDR3 is 14 residues long. The germline V gene has CDR1 KGHDR and CDR2 SFDVKD. The CDR3 is CATTTDIGTDTQYF. The CDR3 DNA sequence: TGTGCCACCACTACCGACATTGGCACAGATACGCAGTATTTT.

This chain joins TRBV20-1 and TRBJ2-7, with TRBD1 as a possible D gene (5 bases). Per germline, CDR1 DFQATT and CDR2 SNEGSKA (reference sequence). The CDR3 runs 15 residues. V lost 3 bases to trimming and J lost 0 bases, with 15 bases between them. The CDR3 DNA reads TGCAGTGCTAGGCTGGGGCGGAAAAGCTCCTACGAGCAGTACTTC. As protein: CSARLGRKSSYEQYF.

This clone was seen many times. A read error may explain this, as a much larger clone is one base away. This rearrangement joins TRBV20-1 to TRBJ2-1, with 10 nucleotides matching TRBD2. From germline, CDR1 is DFQATT and CDR2 SNEGSKA (reference sequence). The CDR3 consists of 18 residues. The CDR3 coding sequence is TGCGGTGCTCCCAAGACCGGGACTAGCGCCAGCTCCTACAATGAGCAGTTCTTC. This gives the protein CGAPKTGTSASSYNEQFF.

This clone was picked up many times. The chain uses TRBV27 and TRBJ1-3, with D uncertain. The CDR3 sequence is 15 residues long. Per the germline V gene, CDR1 is MNHEY and CDR2 is SMNVEV (reference sequence). V shed 6 bases and J shed 2 bases, with 14 bases lying between them. The CDR3 region has the DNA TGTGCCAGCAGGGACCTAAGCAGGACTGGAAACACCATATATTTT. Amino acids: CASRDLSRTGNTIYF.

This clone appeared many times. The CDR3 bases are TGTGCCAGCAGTTTGGGGACTAGCGGAGAGCAGTTCTTC. The encoded protein is CASSLGTSGEQFF. The V gene is TRBV28, the J gene TRBJ2-1; 11 bases match TRBD2. Germline CDR1 and CDR2: MDHEN and SYDVKM. V was pared by 3 bases and J by 10 bases, with 2 bases of the junction left unmatched. There are 13 residues in the CDR3.

The chain carries TRBV20-1 and TRBJ2-5; D gene ambiguous. Germline CDR1 reads DFQATT; CDR2 reads SNEGSKA (reference sequence). The CDR3 consists of 14 residues. Trimming left V 3 bases short and J 0 bases short, with 11 bases between. The CDR3 bases are TGCAGTGCTAGCCAGCGCTGGTACCAAGAGACCCAGTACTTC. Translating gives CSASQRWYQETQYF.

The table lists this clone with a count of one. The chain employs TRBV9 and TRBJ2-7; 7 bases are a match to TRBD2. The V segment lost 0 bases and the J segment 3 bases; nucleotides outside the gene matches: 6. This CDR3 has 15 residues. Germline CDR1 reads SGDLS; CDR2 reads YYNGEE. CDR3 nucleotide sequence: TGTGCCAGCAGCGTAGGGGCGGGAGAGGGCTACGAGCAGTACTTC. This translates into CASSVGAGEGYEQYF.

This clone is judged medium-sized (0.01 to 0.1%). The genes are TRBV28 and TRBJ1-1; weak D call: TRBD1 (5 bases). V was clipped by 6 bases and J by 1 base, with 15 bases between them. Germline V gene sequence: CDR1 MDHEN, CDR2 SYDVKM. The CDR3 runs to 15 residues. The CDR3 reads CASSPFEGRNTEAFF. Here the CDR3 DNA reads TGTGCCAGCAGCCCTTTCGAGGGACGGAACACTGAAGCTTTCTTT.

This clone has more than one count but fewer than ten. The chain has TRBV28 and TRBJ2-7; no firm D call. Trimming removed 5 bases from V and 0 bases from J, with 5 bases in between. The V gene's germline CDR1 is MDHEN and CDR2 SYDVKM. The CDR3 is made up of 12 amino acids. CDR3 nucleotides: TGTGCCAGCAGTCCCGACTCCTACGAGCAGTACTTC. Protein: CASSPDSYEQYF.

At least ten counts were recorded for this clone. The chain combines TRBV9 with TRBJ2-3; 7 positions match TRBD1. The germline gives CDR1 SGDLS, CDR2 YYNGEE. The CDR3 length is 15 residues. J lost 2 bases, V lost 3 bases, and 6 bases had no gene match. This chain's CDR3 is CASSARQGHTDTQYF. The DNA for the CDR3 is TGTGCCAGCAGCGCCCGACAGGGCCACACAGATACGCAGTATTTT.

The chain is built from TRBV4-1 and TRBJ1-4; unclear D gene. Trimming removed 0 bases from V and 0 bases from J, with 11 bases in between. Germline assignment: CDR1 MGHRA and CDR2 YSYEKL. The CDR3 totals 17 residues. CDR3: CASSQDPAVTTNEKLFF. Written as DNA, the CDR3 is TGCGCCAGCAGCCAAGATCCAGCAGTGACAACTAATGAAAAACTGTTTTTT.

The chain recombines TRBV12-3 or TRBV12-4 with TRBJ2-7, with D uncertain. Trimming removed 4 bases from V and 2 bases from J, with 12 bases in between. The CDR3 consists of 14 residues. The CDR3 nucleotides are TGTGCCAGCAGTTCGGGCGGAGCGACCTACGAGCAGTACTTC. It specifies CASSSGGATYEQYF.

This clone occurred many times. The V call is TRBV19, the J call TRBJ1-2; possibly TRBD1 for D (5 bases). The CDR3 runs to 17 residues. CDR1 is LNHDA, CDR2 SQIVND, per germline (reference sequence). V lost 6 bases and J lost 0, with 20 bases in between. The CDR3 bases are TGTGCCAGTAGAGAACTTCCGGGACGGAAGACTAACTATGGCTACACCTTC. Amino acid sequence: CASRELPGRKTNYGYTF.

In this sample, this clone turned up a few times. This rearrangement joins TRBV12-3 or TRBV12-4 to TRBJ1-5, with 9 positions matching TRBD1. Trimming took 5 bases from V and 2 from J; bases not matched to a gene: 4. CDR3 length equals 15 residues. The CDR3 region has the DNA TGTGCCAGCAGTGGGGACAGGGTGGGCAATCAGCCCCAGCATTTT. It translates to CASSGDRVGNQPQHF.

The chain employs TRBV5-1 and TRBJ1-3, with 8 bases identical to TRBD1. The germline gives CDR1 SGHRS, CDR2 YFSETQ. J gave up 0 bases and V 6 bases, and 8 bases lay outside the gene matches. The CDR3 sequence is 16 residues long. This chain's CDR3 is CASTLGGTGSGNTIYF. CDR3 nucleotide sequence: TGCGCCAGCACTCTTGGGGGGACAGGCTCTGGAAACACCATATATTTT.

This sequence joins TRBV28 and TRBJ2-7; TRBD1 matches 12 bases. This CDR3 has 11 residues. Germline V CDR1 and CDR2: MDHEN, SYDVKM. Unmatched junction bases numbered 4, after V lost 8 bases and J lost 11 bases. The CDR3 DNA follows: TGTGCCAGCCGGGACAGGGGGCCGGAGTACTTC. Translated: CASRDRGPEYF.

V usage is TRBV30 and J usage is TRBJ2-3, with D maybe TRBD1 (5 bases). The CDR3 sequence is 13 residues long. The germline V gene encodes CDR1 GTSNPN and CDR2 SVGIG (reference sequence). V was shortened by 0 bases and J by 1 base, with 5 bases between the two germline ends. The CDR3 is CAWSVGGTDTQYF. The CDR3 nucleotides read TGTGCCTGGAGTGTAGGGGGCACAGATACGCAGTATTTT.

This sequence joins TRBV28 and TRBJ1-4; 8 nucleotides line up with TRBD1. The ends lost 7 bases at V and 8 bases at J; junction bases unmatched: 9. The length of the CDR3 is 14 residues. The germline gives CDR1 MDHEN, CDR2 SYDVKM. The CDR3 region is CASTRTGSGEKLFF. In DNA form, the CDR3 reads TGTGCCAGCACCCGGACAGGGAGTGGGGAAAAACTGTTTTTT.

The chain is built from TRBV6-1 and TRBJ1-1; D not certain. The length of the CDR3 is 13 residues. The V and J ends lost 2 bases and 6 bases respectively, with 10 bases between them. The germline V gene encodes CDR1 MNHNS and CDR2 SASEGT. The CDR3 region has the DNA TGTGCCAGCAGTGAACCCGGACCGGCTGAAGCTTTCTTT. It codes for CASSEPGPAEAFF.

This clone occurred once. The rearrangement links TRBV5-1 to TRBJ2-1, with 12 bases matching TRBD2. Germline CDR1 SGHRS, CDR2 YFSETQ. The CDR3 extends over 16 amino acids. The ends lost 4 bases at V and 9 bases at J; junction bases unmatched: 11. The CDR3 is CASSTLGLAGQGEQFF. The CDR3 DNA is TGCGCCAGCAGCACCTTAGGACTAGCGGGGCAGGGTGAGCAGTTCTTC.

There are many counts of this clone. The chain recombines TRBV2 with TRBJ1-3; TRBD1 is a possible D gene (5 bases). Trimming removed 3 bases at V and 0 bases at J, with 9 bases between. The CDR3 spans 15 residues. Germline V gene data show CDR1 as SNHLY and CDR2 as FYNNEI. The CDR3 is CASSDHRNSGNTIYF. CDR3 DNA: TGTGCCAGCAGTGATCACAGGAACTCTGGAAACACCATATATTTT.

V is TRBV27 and J is TRBJ2-3; TRBD2 agrees at 12 bases. CDR1 MNHEY and CDR2 SMNVEV come from the germline V gene (reference sequence). V lost 8 bases and J lost 2; bases outside the gene matches: 5. The CDR3 spans 15 residues. CDR3 loop: CASSLAGGITDTQYF. In nucleotides, the CDR3 is TGTGCCAGCTCGCTAGCGGGAGGGATCACAGATACGCAGTATTTT.

The V call is TRBV15, the J call TRBJ2-5; D unclear. CDR3 length equals 13 residues. V lost 5 bases to trimming and J lost 5 bases, with 12 bases between them. Germline lookup yields CDR1 LNHNV and CDR2 YYDKDF (reference sequence). CDR3 DNA sequence: TGTGCCACCAGCGTGTTTGCCGGGGAGACCCAGTACTTC. The encoded protein is CATSVFAGETQYF.

A few counts support this clone. The chain carries TRBV2 and TRBJ1-2; D may be TRBD1 (6 bases). This CDR3 is built from 13 residues. Germline V gene data show CDR1 as SNHLY and CDR2 as FYNNEI. V was clipped by 2 bases and J by 5 bases, with 9 bases between them. CDR3 region: CASSEQGQYGYTF. The DNA for the CDR3 is TGTGCCAGCAGTGAACAAGGACAGTATGGCTACACCTTC.

The chain has TRBV3-1 and TRBJ1-4; D is unclear. This CDR3 region has 15 residues. Germline lookup yields CDR1 LGHDT and CDR2 YNNKEL (reference sequence). Trimming pared 0 bases from V and 4 bases from J, leaving 9 bases between. The CDR3 region has the DNA TGTGCCAGCAGCCAAGATCCCACGGATAATGAAAAACTGTTTTTT. Amino acids: CASSQDPTDNEKLFF.

The rearrangement joins TRBV11-2 to TRBJ2-7; 7 nucleotides agree with TRBD2. V lost 1 base, J lost 3 bases, and 6 bases stayed unmatched. The CDR3 totals 15 residues. The germline CDR1 and CDR2 sequences are SGHAT and FQNNGV. The CDR3 protein is CASSLVPGRNYEQYF. CDR3 coding DNA: TGTGCCAGCAGCTTAGTGCCCGGGAGGAACTACGAGCAGTACTTC.

This chain connects TRBV5-4 to TRBJ2-7, with TRBD2 matching over 12 bases. The CDR3 has 20 amino acids. Per the germline V gene, CDR1 is SGHNT and CDR2 is YYREEE (reference sequence). Unmatched junction bases numbered 19, after V lost 0 bases and J lost 6 bases. CDR3 coding DNA: TGTGCCAGCAGCTTGGGTCCGCGGTCTAGCGGGAGGGGTTTTGGAGTCGAGCAGTACTTC. Encoded protein: CASSLGPRSSGRGFGVEQYF.

This clone ranks as medium-sized. The genes are TRBV5-1 and TRBJ1-3; D is unresolved. V dropped 3 bases and J dropped 0 bases, with 7 bases sitting between them. CDR3 length: 14 residues. From germline, CDR1 is SGHRS and CDR2 YFSETQ. The CDR3 DNA is TGCGCCAGCAGCTCGCAGAGCTCTGGAAACACCATATATTTT. The encoded protein is CASSSQSSGNTIYF.

This clone showed up just a few times. Just one base apart from a much larger clone, this may be a read error. The rearrangement uses TRBV28 and TRBJ1-1; D call uncertain. The CDR3 covers 15 residues. Per germline, CDR1 MDHEN and CDR2 SYDVKM. V was trimmed by 2 bases and J by 3 bases, leaving 13 bases between them. CDR3 DNA sequence: TGTGCCAGCAGTTTAGACGCTCTCTCAGACACTGAAGCTTTCTTT. Amino acid sequence: CASSLDALSDTEAFF.

The rearrangement joins TRBV20-1 to TRBJ2-1, with D possibly being TRBD2 (7 bases). Germline lookup yields CDR1 DFQATT and CDR2 SNEGSKA (reference sequence). Trimming pared 3 bases from V and 2 bases from J, leaving 14 bases between. This CDR3 spans 15 amino acids. CDR3 region: CSASGTRGPYNEQFF. The CDR3 DNA reads TGCAGTGCTAGCGGTACGCGGGGGCCCTACAATGAGCAGTTCTTC.

There are many counts of this clone. Given the absence of the conserved phenylalanine or tryptophan at the CDR3 end, a read error is likely. The rearrangement uses TRBV7-9 and TRBJ2-1, with a possible D match to TRBD1 (5 bases). Germline values: CDR1 SEHNR, CDR2 FQNEAQ (reference sequence). This CDR3 has 16 residues. With 1 base removed from V and 2 bases from J, the gap between germline ends came to 12 bases. CDR3 residues: CASSLESRAAYNEQFV. The CDR3 DNA reads as TGTGCCAGCAGCTTAGAGTCCAGGGCAGCCTACAATGAGCAGTTCGTC.